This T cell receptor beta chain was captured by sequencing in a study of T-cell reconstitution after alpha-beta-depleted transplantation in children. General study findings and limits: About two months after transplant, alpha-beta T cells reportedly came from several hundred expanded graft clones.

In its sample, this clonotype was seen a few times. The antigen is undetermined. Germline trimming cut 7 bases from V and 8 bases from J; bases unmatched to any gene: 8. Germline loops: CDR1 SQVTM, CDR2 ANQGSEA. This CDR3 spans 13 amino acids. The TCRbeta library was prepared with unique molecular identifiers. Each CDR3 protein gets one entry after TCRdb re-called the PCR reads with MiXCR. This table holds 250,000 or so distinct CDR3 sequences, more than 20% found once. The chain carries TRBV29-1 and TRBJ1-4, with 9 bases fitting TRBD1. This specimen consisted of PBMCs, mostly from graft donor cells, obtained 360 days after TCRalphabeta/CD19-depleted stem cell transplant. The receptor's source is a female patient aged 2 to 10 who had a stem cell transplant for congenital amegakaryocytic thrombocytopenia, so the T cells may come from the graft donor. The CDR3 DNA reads TGCAGCGCTCCGGGACAGGGAGGGGAAAAACTGTTTTTT. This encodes CSAPGQGGEKLFF.